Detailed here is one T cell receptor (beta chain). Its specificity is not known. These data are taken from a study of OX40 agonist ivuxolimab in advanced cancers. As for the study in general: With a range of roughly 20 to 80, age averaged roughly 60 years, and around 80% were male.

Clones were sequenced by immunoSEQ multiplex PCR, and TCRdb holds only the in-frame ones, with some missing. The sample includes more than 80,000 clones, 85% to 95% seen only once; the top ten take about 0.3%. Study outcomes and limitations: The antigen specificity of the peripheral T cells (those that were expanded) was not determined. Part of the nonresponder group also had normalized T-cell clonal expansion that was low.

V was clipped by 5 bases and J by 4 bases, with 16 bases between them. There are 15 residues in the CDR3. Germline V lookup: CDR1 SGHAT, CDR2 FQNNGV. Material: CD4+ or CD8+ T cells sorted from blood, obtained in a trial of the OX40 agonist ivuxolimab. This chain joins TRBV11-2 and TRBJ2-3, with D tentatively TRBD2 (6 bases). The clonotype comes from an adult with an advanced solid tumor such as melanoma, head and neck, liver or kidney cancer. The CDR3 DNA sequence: TGTGCCAGCAGCATTGATTGGGGAGGCCCAGATACGCAGTATTTT. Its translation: CASSIDWGGPDTQYF.